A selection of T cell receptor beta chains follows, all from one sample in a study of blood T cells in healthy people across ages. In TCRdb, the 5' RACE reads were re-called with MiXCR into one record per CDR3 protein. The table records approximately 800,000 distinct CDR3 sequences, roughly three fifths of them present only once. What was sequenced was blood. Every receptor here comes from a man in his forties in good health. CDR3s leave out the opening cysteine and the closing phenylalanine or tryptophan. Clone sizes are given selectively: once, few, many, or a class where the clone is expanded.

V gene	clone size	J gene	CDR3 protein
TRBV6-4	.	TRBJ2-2	ASSDFYTGELF
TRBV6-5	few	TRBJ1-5	ASSVTRNQPQH
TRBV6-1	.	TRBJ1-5	ASSLSLGANQPQH
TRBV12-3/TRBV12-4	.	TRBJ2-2	ASSLARQVLNTGELF
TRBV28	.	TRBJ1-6	ATRDNNSPLH
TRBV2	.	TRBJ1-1	ASRDTYLNTEAF
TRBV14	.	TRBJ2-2	ASSLAGARWGTGELF
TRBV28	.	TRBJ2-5	ASSFPRQGSQETQY
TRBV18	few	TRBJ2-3	ASSPVAGAEGTQY
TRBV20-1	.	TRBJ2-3	SARDLGGGTDTQY
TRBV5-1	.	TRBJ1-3	ASSTDLTGNTIY
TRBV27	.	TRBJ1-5	ASSSLGFEGFGLRNQPQH
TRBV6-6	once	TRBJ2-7	ASSYSPGYYEQY
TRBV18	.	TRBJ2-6	ASSISRSGANVLT
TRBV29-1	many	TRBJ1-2	SVEDRGRADYGYT
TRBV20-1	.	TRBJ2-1	SAKTGQDRNEQF
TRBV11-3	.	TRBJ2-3	ASSSRMASTDTQY
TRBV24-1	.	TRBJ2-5	ATSTTRVGGETQY
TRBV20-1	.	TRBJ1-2	SANAGFYGYT
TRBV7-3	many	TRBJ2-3	ASSRDRGQTDTQY
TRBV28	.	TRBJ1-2	ASRRQGGQLIYGYT
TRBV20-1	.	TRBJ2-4	SAEGATGAKNIQY
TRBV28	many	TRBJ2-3	ASSLGQGHTDTQY
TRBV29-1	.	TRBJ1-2	SVETGHGGGGYT
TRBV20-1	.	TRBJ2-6	SARDVDSGTGANVQT
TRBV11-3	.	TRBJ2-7	ASSSRTSGLYEQY
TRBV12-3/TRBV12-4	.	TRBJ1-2	ASSSPDREVIYGYT
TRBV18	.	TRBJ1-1	ASSSPWIGTEAF
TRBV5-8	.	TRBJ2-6	ASSWGGANVLT
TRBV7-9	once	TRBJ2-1	ASSLPRRLAGGRNEQF
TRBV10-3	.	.	TISESGGIEQY
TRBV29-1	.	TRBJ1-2	SVTVGQDYGYT
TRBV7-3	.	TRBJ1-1	ASSSGVGSTEAF